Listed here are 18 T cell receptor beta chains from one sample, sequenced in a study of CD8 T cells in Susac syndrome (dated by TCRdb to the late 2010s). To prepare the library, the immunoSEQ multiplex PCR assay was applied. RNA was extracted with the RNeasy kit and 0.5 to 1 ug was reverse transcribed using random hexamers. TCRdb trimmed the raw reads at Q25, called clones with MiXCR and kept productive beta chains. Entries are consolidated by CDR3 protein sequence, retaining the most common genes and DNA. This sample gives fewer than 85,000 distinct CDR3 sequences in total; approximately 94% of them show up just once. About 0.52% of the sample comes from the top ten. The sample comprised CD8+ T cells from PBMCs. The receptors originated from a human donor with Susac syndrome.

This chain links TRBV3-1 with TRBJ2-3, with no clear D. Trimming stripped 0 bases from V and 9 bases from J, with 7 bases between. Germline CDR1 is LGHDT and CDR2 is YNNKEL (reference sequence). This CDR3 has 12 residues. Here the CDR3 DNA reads TGTGCCAGCAGCCAAGATTCCTACACGCAGTATTTT. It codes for CASSQDSYTQYF.

The CDR3 sequence: CASSFTGADGYTF. In nucleotides, the CDR3 is TGTGCCAGCAGCTTTACAGGGGCGGATGGCTACACCTTC. This chain connects TRBV7-9 to TRBJ1-2, with TRBD1 identical over 7 bases. With V trimmed by 3 bases and J by 6 bases, 4 bases remained unmatched. CDR1 is SEHNR, CDR2 FQNEAQ, per germline (reference sequence). The CDR3 has 13 amino acids.

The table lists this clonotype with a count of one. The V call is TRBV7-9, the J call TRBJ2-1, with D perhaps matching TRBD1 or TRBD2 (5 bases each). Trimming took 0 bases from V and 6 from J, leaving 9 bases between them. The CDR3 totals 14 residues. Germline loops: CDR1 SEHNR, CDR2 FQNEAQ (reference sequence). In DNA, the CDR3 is TGTGCCAGCAGCTTAGCTGGGACGGCCAATGAGCAGTTCTTC. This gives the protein CASSLAGTANEQFF.

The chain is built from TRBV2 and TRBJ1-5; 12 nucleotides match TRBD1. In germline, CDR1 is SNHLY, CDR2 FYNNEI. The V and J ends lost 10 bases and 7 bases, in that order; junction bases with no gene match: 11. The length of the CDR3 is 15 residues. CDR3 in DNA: TGTGCCACCACCGCGGGACAGGGGGCTTACCAGCCCCAGCATTTT. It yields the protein CATTAGQGAYQPQHF.

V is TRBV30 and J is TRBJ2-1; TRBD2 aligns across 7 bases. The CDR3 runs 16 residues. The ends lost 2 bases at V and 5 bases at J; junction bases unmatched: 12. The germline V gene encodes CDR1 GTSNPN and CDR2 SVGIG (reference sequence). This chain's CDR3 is CAWSRPGTTINNEQFF. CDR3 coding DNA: TGTGCCTGGAGTAGACCCGGGACTACGATTAACAATGAGCAGTTCTTC.

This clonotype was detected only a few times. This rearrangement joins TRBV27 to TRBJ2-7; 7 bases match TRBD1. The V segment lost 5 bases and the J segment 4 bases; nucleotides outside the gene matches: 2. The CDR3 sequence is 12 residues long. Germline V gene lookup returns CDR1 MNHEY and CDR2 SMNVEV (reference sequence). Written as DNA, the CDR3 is TGTGCCAGCAGTGGGGACAGTTACGAGCAGTACTTC. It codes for CASSGDSYEQYF.

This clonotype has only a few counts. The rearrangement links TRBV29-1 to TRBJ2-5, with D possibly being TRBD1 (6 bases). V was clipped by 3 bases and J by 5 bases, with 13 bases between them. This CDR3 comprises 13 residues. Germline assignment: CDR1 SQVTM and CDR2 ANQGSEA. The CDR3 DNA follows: TGCAGCGTTGAGGGGTCAGGGGACGAGACCCAGTACTTC. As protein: CSVEGSGDETQYF. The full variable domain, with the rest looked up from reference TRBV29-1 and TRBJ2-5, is SAVISQKPSRDICQRGTSLTIQCQVDSQVTMMFWYRQQPGQSLTLIATANQGSEATYESGFVIDKFPISRPNLTFSTLTVSNMSPEDSSIYLCSVEGSGDETQYFGPGTRLLVL.

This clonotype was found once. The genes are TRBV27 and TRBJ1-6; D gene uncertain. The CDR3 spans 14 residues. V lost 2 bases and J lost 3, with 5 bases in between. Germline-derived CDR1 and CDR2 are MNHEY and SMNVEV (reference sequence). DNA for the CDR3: TGTGCCAGCAGTTTACCGATCTATAATTCACCCCTCCACTTT. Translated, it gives CASSLPIYNSPLHF.

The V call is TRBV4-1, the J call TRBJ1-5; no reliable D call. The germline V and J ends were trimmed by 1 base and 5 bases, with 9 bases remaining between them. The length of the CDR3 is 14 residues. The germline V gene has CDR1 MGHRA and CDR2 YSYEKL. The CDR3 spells CASSQVGGDQPQHF. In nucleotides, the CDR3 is TGCGCCAGCAGCCAAGTCGGTGGGGATCAGCCCCAGCATTTT.

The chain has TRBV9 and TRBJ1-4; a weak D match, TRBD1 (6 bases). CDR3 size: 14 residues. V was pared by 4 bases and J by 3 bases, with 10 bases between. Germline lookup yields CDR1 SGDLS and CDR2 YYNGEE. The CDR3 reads CASSPRTANEKLFF. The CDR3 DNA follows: TGTGCCAGCAGCCCTCGGACAGCTAATGAAAAACTGTTTTTT.

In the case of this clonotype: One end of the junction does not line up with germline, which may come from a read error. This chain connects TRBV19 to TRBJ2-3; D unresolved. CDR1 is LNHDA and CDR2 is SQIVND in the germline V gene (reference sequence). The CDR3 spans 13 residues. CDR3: CASRPLDTDTQYF. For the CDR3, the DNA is TGCGCCAGTAGGCCGTTGGACACAGATACGCAGTATTTT.

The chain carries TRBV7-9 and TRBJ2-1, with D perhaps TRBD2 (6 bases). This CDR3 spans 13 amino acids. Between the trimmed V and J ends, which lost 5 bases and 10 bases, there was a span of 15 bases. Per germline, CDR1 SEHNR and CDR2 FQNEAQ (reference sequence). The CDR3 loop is CASSRPGLREQFF. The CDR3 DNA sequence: TGTGCCAGCAGCCGCCCGGGACTCAGAGAGCAGTTCTTC.

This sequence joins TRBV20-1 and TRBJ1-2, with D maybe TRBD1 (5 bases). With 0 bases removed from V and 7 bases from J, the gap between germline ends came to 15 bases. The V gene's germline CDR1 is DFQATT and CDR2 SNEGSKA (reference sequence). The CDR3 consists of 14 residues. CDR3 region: CSARDRERPVGYTF. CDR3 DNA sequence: TGCAGTGCTAGAGACAGGGAACGGCCAGTTGGCTACACCTTC.

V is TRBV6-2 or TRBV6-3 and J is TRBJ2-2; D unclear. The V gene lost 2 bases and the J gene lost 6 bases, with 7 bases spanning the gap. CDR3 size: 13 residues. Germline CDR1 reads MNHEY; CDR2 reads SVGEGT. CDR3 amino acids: CASSYVLSGELFF. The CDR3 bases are TGTGCCAGCAGTTACGTTCTGTCCGGGGAGCTGTTTTTT.

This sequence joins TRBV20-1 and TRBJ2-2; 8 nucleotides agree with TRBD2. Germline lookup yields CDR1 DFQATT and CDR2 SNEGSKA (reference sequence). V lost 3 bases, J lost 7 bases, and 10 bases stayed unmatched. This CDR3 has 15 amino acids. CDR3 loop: CSARGRGVKGGELFF. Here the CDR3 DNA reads TGCAGTGCTAGGGGGCGGGGGGTTAAGGGCGGGGAGCTGTTTTTT.

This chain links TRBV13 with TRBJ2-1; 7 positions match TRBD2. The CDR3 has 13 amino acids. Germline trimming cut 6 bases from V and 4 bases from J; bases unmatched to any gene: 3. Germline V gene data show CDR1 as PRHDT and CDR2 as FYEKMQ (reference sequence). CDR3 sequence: CASRPGGYNEQFF. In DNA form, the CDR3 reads TGTGCCAGCAGACCGGGGGGATACAATGAGCAGTTCTTC.

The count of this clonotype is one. CDR3 nucleotide sequence: TGTGCCAGCAGTTCTCTGGGGGCGGCAGATACGCAGTATTTT. It is translated as CASSSLGAADTQYF. V and J are TRBV27 and TRBJ2-3; D possibly corresponds to TRBD1 (6 bases). The CDR3 totals 14 residues. Trimming took 4 bases from V and 4 from J, leaving 12 bases between them. Looked up from germline, CDR1 is MNHEY and CDR2 is SMNVEV (reference sequence).

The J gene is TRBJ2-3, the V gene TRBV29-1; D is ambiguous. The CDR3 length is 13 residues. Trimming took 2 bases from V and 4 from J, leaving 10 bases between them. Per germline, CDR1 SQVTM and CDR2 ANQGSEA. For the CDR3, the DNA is TGCAGCGTTGAAAATAGGGAATCAGATACGCAGTATTTT. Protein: CSVENRESDTQYF.